This note documents a single TCR beta chain sequence. CDR3 size: 13 residues. Germline V lookup: CDR1 LGHNA, CDR2 YNFKEQ. The V gene end was trimmed by 3 bases and the J gene end by 7 bases; junction bases not matched to a gene: 5. These data belong to a study of blood T cell repertoires in COVID-19. Study-wide context: Donors in the United States, Italy and Spain gave samples during acute or convalescent COVID-19.

The authors' processing: Cell counts per sample came from amplifying reference gene primers. Measured with immunoSEQ multiplex PCR; TCRdb has only the in-frame clones, and not every one. V, J and clone size are those of that table, while D and trimming were read from the DNA. The table shows 250,000 to 350,000 clones, with around 86% occurring only once. The V and J genes are TRBV4-2 and TRBJ1-1, with 7 positions matching TRBD1. Sequenced sample: peripheral blood. The TCR comes from a woman aged 50 to 60 with acute or convalescent COVID-19. CDR3 protein: CASSQGQYDEAFF. In DNA, the CDR3 is TGTGCCAGCAGCCAGGGACAGTACGATGAAGCTTTCTTT.